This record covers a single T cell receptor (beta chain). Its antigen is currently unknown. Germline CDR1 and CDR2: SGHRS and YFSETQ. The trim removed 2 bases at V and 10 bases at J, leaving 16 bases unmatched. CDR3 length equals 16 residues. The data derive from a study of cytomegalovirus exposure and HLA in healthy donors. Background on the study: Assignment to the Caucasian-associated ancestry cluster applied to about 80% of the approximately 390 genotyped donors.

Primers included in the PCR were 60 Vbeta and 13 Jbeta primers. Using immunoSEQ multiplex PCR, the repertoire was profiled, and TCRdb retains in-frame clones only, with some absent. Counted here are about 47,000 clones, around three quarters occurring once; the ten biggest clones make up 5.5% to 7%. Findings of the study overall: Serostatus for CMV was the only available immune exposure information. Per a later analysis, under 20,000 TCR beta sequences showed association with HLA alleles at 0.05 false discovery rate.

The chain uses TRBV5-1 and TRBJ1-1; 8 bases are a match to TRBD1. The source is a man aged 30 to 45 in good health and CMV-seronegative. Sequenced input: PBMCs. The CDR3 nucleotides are TGCGCCAGCAGCTTTGGGGCAAGGACCCATGGACAGGGAGCTTTCTTT. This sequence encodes CASSFGARTHGQGAFF.